This TCR beta chain is drawn from a study of cytomegalovirus exposure and HLA in healthy donors. As for the study in general: A later analysis reported the same platform for the 90 to 150 validation repertoires and the approximately 700 first-cohort repertoires.

A word on this clone: Its antigen is currently unknown.

The data were produced by immunoSEQ multiplex PCR, yet TCRdb's version contains in-frame clones alone and is incomplete. The profile shows some 150,000 clones, 70% to 90% of them singletons. The CDR3 covers 17 residues. The germline V gene has CDR1 LNHDA and CDR2 SQIVND (reference sequence). V gave up 7 bases and J gave up 2 bases, with 20 bases separating them. Study results and caveats: As was reported, the classifier diagnosed cytomegalovirus status with high specificity and sensitivity. It was confirmed in vitro that a few of the CMV-associated chains were specific for CMV antigens.

The sequence came from a woman aged 25 to 45 in good health and CMV-seropositive. Sequenced input: PBMCs. The chain couples TRBV19 to TRBJ1-4, with D possibly being TRBD1 (5 bases). In nucleotides, the CDR3 is TGTGCCAGTAAAGGGTCCCCAAGGGGCCCCACTAATGAAAAACTGTTTTTT. Translating gives CASKGSPRGPTNEKLFF.